A single count supports the clone carrying this T cell receptor beta chain. An end of the junction does not agree with germline; a read error may underlie this. This sample's RNA came from whole unsorted tissue. The normal lung tissue was taken more than 3 cm from the tumor edge. The data originate from a study of tumor and adjacent non-tumor tissue in lung cancer. A modified ARM-PCR protocol with three rounds of nested PCR amplified TCRbeta. TCRdb processed the multiplex PCR reads anew with MiXCR; each CDR3 protein has one entry. The table records 40,000 to 45,000 distinct CDR3 sequences, 60% of them present only once. This CDR3 is built from 13 residues. The V gene's germline CDR1 is SGHAT and CDR2 FQDESV (reference sequence).

Sequencing input: distant non-tumor lung tissue. The sequence derives from a man between 50 and 59 years old with non-small cell lung cancer. The genes are TRBV11-1 and TRBJ1-1; TRBD1 matches 9 bases. CDR3 sequence (DNA): TGTGCCAGCAGTCCCGGGACAGGGTATGAAACTTTCTTT. Translating it yields CASSPGTGYETFF.